This T cell receptor beta chain stems from a study of T cell responses to AZD1222 COVID-19 vaccine. Comment on this clone: Its antigen is unknown.

Investigators merged groups given second doses at roughly 4 or roughly 12 weeks. V was pared by 3 bases and J by 6 bases, with 8 bases between. CDR1 is LNHDA and CDR2 is SQIVND in the germline V gene (reference sequence). The CDR3 is 12 residues long. Whole-study results and caveats: White British people made up most donors, females outnumbered males, and clonal diversity was possibly underestimated. Researchers report vaccine-associated CD4 TCRs spanning spike, with dominance at 160-218 and 743-854.

The repertoire was sequenced with immunoSEQ multiplex PCR; TCRdb's copy has only in-frame clones and lacks some. The table includes about 94,000 clones, about 85% detected once. Source: peripheral blood, taken 28 days after the second AZD1222 dose. The clonotype was recovered from an adult who received the AZD1222 COVID-19 vaccine. The rearrangement joins TRBV19 to TRBJ2-5; no definite D call. CDR3 coding DNA: TGTGCCAGTAGTATGATAGGGCAGACCCAGTACTTC. It specifies CASSMIGQTQYF.